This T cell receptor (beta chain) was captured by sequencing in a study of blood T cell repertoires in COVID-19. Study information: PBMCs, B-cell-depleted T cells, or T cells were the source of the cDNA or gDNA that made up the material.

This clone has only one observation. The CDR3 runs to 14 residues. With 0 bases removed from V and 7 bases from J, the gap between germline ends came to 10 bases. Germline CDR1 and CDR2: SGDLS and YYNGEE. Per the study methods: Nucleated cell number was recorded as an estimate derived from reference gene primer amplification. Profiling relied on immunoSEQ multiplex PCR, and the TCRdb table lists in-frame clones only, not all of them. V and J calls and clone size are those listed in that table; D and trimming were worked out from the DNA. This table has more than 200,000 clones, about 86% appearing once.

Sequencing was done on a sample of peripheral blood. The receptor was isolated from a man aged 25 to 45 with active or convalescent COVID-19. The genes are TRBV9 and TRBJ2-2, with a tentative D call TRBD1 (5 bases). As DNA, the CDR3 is TGTGCCAGCAGCGTAGCAGGGTTCAACGGGGAGCTGTTTTTT. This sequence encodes CASSVAGFNGELFF.